The source of this TCR beta chain is a study of human T cells and chemical hapten exposure (dated by TCRdb to the early 2020s). Study-level background: For sensitization, 2% DPC in acetone was applied to an approximately 2 cm by approximately 2 cm area of upper inner arm skin. Weekly therapeutic DPC doses were additionally applied to the scalp of patients throughout the approximately 24-week study period. Patch tests used Finn chambers with 0.01% DPC on the upper back, scored after 6 days by International Contact Dermatitis Research Group standards. Alopecia areata with under or over 50% scalp involvement, alopecia totalis and alopecia universalis were represented in the patient cohort, which was mostly female. Libraries were pooled for sequencing, and variation in per-sample TCR yields was attributed mainly to small differences in library volumes within the pool. In alopecia patients, the study followed how the peripheral blood TCR repertoire changed in vivo over primary and secondary sensitization to diphenylcyclopropenone (DPC), a hapten. Blood samples were taken from patients before sensitization (week 0) and then at 2, 6 and about 24 weeks after DPC sensitization. Blood for TCR sequencing was provided by twenty-nine alopecia patients at one to four time points (pre-sensitization, 2, 6 and 24 weeks).

The receptor library was made with RACE. Data came from a NextSeq 500. During library preparation, unique molecular identifiers were attached to individual cDNA molecules so that TCRs could be counted quantitatively and reproducibly. For every blood RNA sample, sequencing covered both the TCR alpha and TCR beta chains. The authors processed their data as follows. A median of about 100,000 TCRs per sample was observed, with a range of about 23,224 to 690,600. The Decombinator software suite was used to annotate the V, J and CDR3 of the TCR reads. To make PS versus PT1 abundance plots, every sample was subsampled to the same number of TCRs (28,000). TCRs were defined as expanded if absent before sensitization and observed at least eight times at the 2-week time point. TCRdb itself trimmed the public reads at Q25 with fastp, ran MiXCR and retained productive beta chains. Every CDR3 protein is listed once, alongside the most common genes and DNA of its rows. TCRdb's processing, not the authors' own work, is the source of the V and J calls. The sample table lists fewer than 95,000 distinct CDR3 sequences, 9.5% to 11% of them with a count of one. The top ten clonotypes cover over 2% of the sample.

Paper-wide results and their limitations: Because every patient had alopecia, a presumed autoimmune disease, the patients' immune response might differ from that of healthy individuals. DPC sensitization did not change the number of TCRs with a frequency above 1 in 1000, and there was no evidence of changes in global repertoire structure. After repeated subsampling, the strength of the expansion versus patch-test correlation and the threshold at which it became significant changed. Expanded TCRs formed significantly more large CDR3 similarity clusters than pre-sensitization or healthy control sets, consistent with antigen-driven responses. Patch test score correlated positively with the number of PT1 expanded TCRs, reaching significance at thresholds 8, 16 and 32 but not at 4.

The CDR3 runs 18 residues from the cysteine to the phenylalanine. Only the CDR3 part of the read is kept: 54 bases, read in frame from the first base. From the germline V gene, CDR1 is ENHRY and CDR2 is SYGVKD. Trimming takes 4 bases off V and 3 bases off J; junction bases not matched to a gene: 12. The time point label on this specimen signifies: patch test 2, 6 weeks after DPC sensitization. The treatment or condition tag for this specimen amounts to: therapeutic diphenylcyclopropenone sensitization with weekly scalp DPC. Blood at each patch-test visit was drawn before the patch test was applied. To be eligible, patients had to be aged 18 to 70, diagnosed with alopecia and judged suitable for DPC therapy, while pregnant patients were excluded. Total RNA was extracted from unfractionated whole blood collected in Tempus Blood RNA tubes. Comment on this clonotype: It lacks a known antigen. No base-level quality is on record; no much larger clone is a single base apart.

Sequencing was performed on whole blood, taken in connection with sensitization to the hapten diphenylcyclopropenone (DPC). The V and J segments used are TRBV10-3 and TRBJ2-3; the junction holds 11 bases that match TRBD2. This TCR was sampled from a man aged 35-49 years with alopecia areata. Some clones in this sample may be carry-over from other donors' samples. The CDR3 reads as follows: CAISGGLAASMETDTQYF. In nucleotides, the sequence is TGTGCCATCAGTGGGGGACTAGCGGCGAGCATGGAGACAGATACGCAGTATTTT.